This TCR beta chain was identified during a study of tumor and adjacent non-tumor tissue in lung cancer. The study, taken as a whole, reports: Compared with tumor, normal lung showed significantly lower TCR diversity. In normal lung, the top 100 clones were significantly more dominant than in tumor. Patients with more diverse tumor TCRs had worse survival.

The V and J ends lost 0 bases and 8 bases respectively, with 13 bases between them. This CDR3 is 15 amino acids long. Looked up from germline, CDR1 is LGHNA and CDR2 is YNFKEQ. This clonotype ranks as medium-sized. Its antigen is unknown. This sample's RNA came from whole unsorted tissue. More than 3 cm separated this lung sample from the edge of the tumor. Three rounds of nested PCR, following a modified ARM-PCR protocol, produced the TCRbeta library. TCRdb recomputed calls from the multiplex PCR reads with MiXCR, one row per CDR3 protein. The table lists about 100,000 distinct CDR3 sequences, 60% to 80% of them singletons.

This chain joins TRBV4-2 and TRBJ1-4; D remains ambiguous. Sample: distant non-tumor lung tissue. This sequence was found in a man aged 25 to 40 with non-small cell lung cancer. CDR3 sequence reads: CASSQDGPVGEKLFF. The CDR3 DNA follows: TGTGCCAGCAGCCAAGATGGTCCAGTTGGGGAAAAACTGTTTTTT.